Presented here are 27 T cell receptor beta chains from one specimen sequenced in a study of neurological immune-mediated disorders. This sample's time point: longitudinal time-point 2. Each CDR3 protein gets one entry after TCRdb re-called the 5' RACE reads with MiXCR. This sample has 55,000 to 65,000 distinct CDR3 sequences, with more than 7.5% found just once. Sequencing was performed on PBMCs. These TCRs come from a man in his thirties or forties in good health.

This clonotype was seen repeatedly, ten times or more. The V and J genes are TRBV29-1 and TRBJ2-3; 14 bases agree with TRBD2. CDR1 SQVTM and CDR2 ANQGSEA come from the germline V gene. The V segment lost 5 bases and the J segment 4 bases; nucleotides outside the gene matches: 2. The CDR3 is 14 amino acids. In nucleotides, the CDR3 is TGCAGCGTTAAGGGACTAGCGGGAGCAGATACGCAGTATTTT. It specifies CSVKGLAGADTQYF.

This clonotype was observed at least ten times. This sequence joins TRBV5-1 and TRBJ2-4, with 7 bases identical to TRBD1. The V segment lost 0 bases and the J segment 3 bases; nucleotides outside the gene matches: 0. CDR1 and CDR2 from the germline V gene are SGHRS and YFSETQ. The CDR3 has 14 amino acids. The CDR3 reads CASSLDRGKNIQYF. The CDR3, as DNA: TGCGCCAGCAGCTTGGACAGGGGCAAAAACATTCAGTACTTC.

A word on this clonotype: A much larger clone lies one base from this, so it may be a read error. The chain uses TRBV7-7 and TRBJ2-5; TRBD2 agrees at 13 bases. Germline V CDR1 and CDR2: SSHAT, FNYEAQ (reference sequence). The CDR3 runs 17 residues. Losses at the gene ends were 6 bases for V and 2 bases for J; bases not matched to a gene: 9. The CDR3 is CASRTDRGLAGQETQYF. The DNA of the CDR3 is TGTGCCAGCAGAACCGACAGGGGACTAGCGGGGCAAGAGACCCAGTACTTC.

This clonotype has ten or more counts. V and J are TRBV3-1 and TRBJ1-2; 8 positions match TRBD1. Germline assignment: CDR1 LGHDT and CDR2 YNNKEL (reference sequence). This CDR3 has 15 residues. Trimming at V came to 4 bases and at J to 8 bases, leaving 12 bases not matched to a gene. Written as DNA, the CDR3 is TGTGCCAGCAGCCGTCGGGACAGGTGGGGCCAAGGCTACACCTTC. The encoded protein is CASSRRDRWGQGYTF.

In its sample, this clonotype was seen many times. The rearrangement joins TRBV5-1 to TRBJ2-7; D is uncertain. There are 14 residues in the CDR3. Trimming removed 6 bases at V and 0 bases at J, with 13 bases between. Germline assignment: CDR1 SGHRS and CDR2 YFSETQ. Here the CDR3 reads CASTSDAISYEQYF. The CDR3, as DNA: TGCGCCAGCACGTCGGACGCTATCTCCTACGAGCAGTACTTC.

This clonotype appeared many times. The chain recombines TRBV12-3 or TRBV12-4 with TRBJ1-6; no clear D gene. V was clipped by 6 bases and J by 6 bases, with 15 bases between them. This CDR3 has 15 amino acids. This CDR3 is CASSPIVGGNSPLHF. The CDR3 DNA sequence: TGTGCCAGCAGCCCGATCGTAGGTGGTAATTCACCCCTCCACTTT.

This clonotype has a count of ten or more. The chain couples TRBV20-1 to TRBJ2-1; 12 bases match TRBD2. V shed 7 bases, J shed 0 bases, and the junction held 10 bases outside the gene matches. The CDR3 sequence is 17 residues long. CDR1 DFQATT and CDR2 SNEGSKA come from the germline V gene (reference sequence). CDR3 bases: TGCAGTGAAAGAGGGACTAGCGGGCTAGGCTCCTACAATGAGCAGTTCTTC. The encoded protein is CSERGTSGLGSYNEQFF.

The table lists this clonotype with many counts. The V gene is TRBV5-1, the J gene TRBJ2-2; 7 bases fit TRBD1. Losses at the gene ends were 0 bases for V and 4 bases for J; bases not matched to a gene: 3. The CDR3 length is 15 residues. The germline CDR1 and CDR2 sequences are SGHRS and YFSETQ. The CDR3 DNA sequence: TGCGCCAGCAGCTTGGTCGGGACAGTCACCGGGGAGCTGTTTTTT. Protein sequence: CASSLVGTVTGELFF.

There are many counts of this clonotype. In DNA, the CDR3 is TGCAGTGCTAGAGCATGGGAAGACAGGGGGCGGCAGCCCCAGCATTTT. Translation: CSARAWEDRGRQPQHF. The rearrangement joins TRBV20-1 to TRBJ1-5; 10 bases fit TRBD1. Trimming removed 1 base from V and 7 bases from J; junction bases left unmatched: 10. Germline CDR1 is DFQATT and CDR2 is SNEGSKA (reference sequence). CDR3 length: 16 amino acids.

In its sample, this clonotype was seen many times. The chain combines TRBV25-1 with TRBJ2-1; D gene ambiguous. Germline lookup yields CDR1 MGHDK and CDR2 SYGVNS. Trimming stripped 6 bases from V and 3 bases from J, with 12 bases between. The CDR3 extends over 14 amino acids. CDR3 protein: CASRGSTVYNEQFF. The CDR3 nucleotides are TGTGCCAGCAGGGGCTCCACGGTCTACAATGAGCAGTTCTTC.

This clonotype appeared many times. This chain connects TRBV7-2 to TRBJ2-1; 14 bases match TRBD2. V trimming: 0 bases; J trimming: 10 bases; junction bases outside the gene matches: 5. The germline V gene has CDR1 SGHTA and CDR2 FQGNSA. This CDR3 comprises 16 residues. DNA for the CDR3: TGTGCCAGCAGCTTAGCAGGGACTAGCGGGAGAACCGAGCAGTTCTTC. It encodes CASSLAGTSGRTEQFF.

This clonotype was observed at least ten times. This sequence joins TRBV5-1 and TRBJ1-3, with TRBD1 matching 12 bases. CDR1 is SGHRS, CDR2 YFSETQ, per germline. V was clipped by 7 bases and J by 1 base; unmatched bases: 3. This CDR3 region has 15 residues. The CDR3 region has the DNA TGCGCCAGCGGGACAGGGGGCTTGTCTGGAAACACCATATATTTT. Encoded protein: CASGTGGLSGNTIYF.

This clonotype was observed at least ten times. The chain has TRBV5-1 and TRBJ2-5, with TRBD2 as a possible D gene (6 bases). From germline, CDR1 is SGHRS and CDR2 YFSETQ. The V gene lost 4 bases and the J gene lost 2 bases, with 12 bases spanning the gap. CDR3 size: 14 residues. The CDR3 region is CASSDPGTQETQYF. For the CDR3, the DNA is TGCGCCAGCAGCGACCCCGGGACTCAAGAGACCCAGTACTTC. The full variable domain, rest sourced from reference TRBV5-1 and TRBJ2-5, is KAGVTQTPRYLIKTRGQQVTLSCSPISGHRSVSWYQQTPGQGLQFLFEYFSETQRNKGNFPGRFSGRQFSNSRSEMNVSTLELGDSALYLCASSDPGTQETQYFGPGTRLLVL.

This clonotype was seen only a few times. The chain links TRBV4-1 to TRBJ2-7, with TRBD2 matching 9 bases. CDR1 and CDR2 from the germline V gene are MGHRA and YSYEKL. After removal of 0 bases from V and 5 bases from J, the junction contained 11 bases not matched to a gene. The CDR3 loop spans 17 amino acids. The CDR3 sequence: CASSQDMQLAGEDEQYF. DNA of the CDR3: TGCGCCAGCAGCCAAGATATGCAGTTAGCGGGAGAGGACGAGCAGTACTTC.

This clonotype was counted at least ten times. The chain couples TRBV6-6 to TRBJ1-2; 10 positions match TRBD1. CDR1 MNHNY and CDR2 SVGAGI come from the germline V gene (reference sequence). The V and J ends lost 4 bases and 3 bases, in that order; junction bases with no gene match: 8. There are 16 residues in the CDR3. CDR3 loop: CASSLGQGTLDYGYTF. Written as DNA, the CDR3 is TGTGCCAGCAGTTTGGGACAGGGGACACTAGACTATGGCTACACCTTC.

Comment on this clonotype: The junction departs from germline at one end; a sequencing error may be responsible. The chain combines TRBV5-1 with TRBJ1-1; TRBD1 aligns across 7 bases. The germline gives CDR1 SGHRS, CDR2 YFSETQ. The CDR3 totals 17 residues. The DNA of the CDR3 is TGTGCCAGCAGCTTGTTAGGGACAGCCGAAATGAACACTGGAGCTTTCTTT. Translated, it gives CASSLLGTAEMNTGAFF.

This clonotype was seen ten or more times. V and J are TRBV7-2 and TRBJ2-7; D not certain. In germline, CDR1 is SGHTA, CDR2 FQGNSA. The CDR3 sequence is 13 residues long. The V end lost 1 base, the J end lost 2 bases, and 6 bases lay between the germline ends. The DNA of the CDR3 is TGTGCCAGCAGCTTAGTGGTGACCTACGAGCAGTACTTC. The encoded protein is CASSLVVTYEQYF.

This clonotype appeared many times. The chain carries TRBV12-3 or TRBV12-4 and TRBJ2-1, with TRBD2 matching over 7 bases. J lost 5 bases, V lost 5 bases, and 9 bases had no gene match. The CDR3 is 15 residues long. The CDR3 protein is CASSQRASGNNEQFF. In nucleotides, the CDR3 is TGTGCCAGCAGTCAACGGGCTAGCGGCAACAATGAGCAGTTCTTC.

This clonotype was found many times. This sequence joins TRBV29-1 and TRBJ2-7; D gene uncertain. V shed 3 bases and J shed 0 bases, with 6 bases lying between them. Germline V gives CDR1 SQVTM, CDR2 ANQGSEA. This CDR3 is built from 12 residues. CDR3 sequence: CSVESDSYEQYF. CDR3 in DNA: TGCAGCGTTGAGAGTGACTCCTACGAGCAGTACTTC.

This clonotype was found many times. The chain uses TRBV3-1 and TRBJ2-7, with a possible D match to TRBD2 (5 bases). CDR3 length equals 13 residues. Trimming took 1 base from V and 6 from J, leaving 10 bases between them. Germline V gives CDR1 LGHDT, CDR2 YNNKEL (reference sequence). The CDR3 loop reads CASSQVRATEQYF. DNA for the CDR3: TGTGCCAGCAGCCAAGTGCGGGCGACCGAGCAGTACTTC.

This clonotype was recorded a few times. CDR3 sequence (DNA): TGTGCCAGCAGCTTAAGGGAACAGCACCTCTCCTACAATGAGCAGTTCTTC. Translated, it gives CASSLREQHLSYNEQFF. This chain joins TRBV7-6 and TRBJ2-1, with no clear D. The CDR3 runs 17 residues. The ends were cut back, 2 bases at V and 0 bases at J, with 14 bases in the middle. Germline V gene lookup returns CDR1 SGHVS and CDR2 FNYEAQ. Filled out from reference TRBV7-6 and TRBJ2-1, the complete variable domain reads GAGVSQSPRYKVTKRGQDVALRCDPISGHVSLYWYRQALGQGPEFLTYFNYEAQQDKSGLPNDRFSAERPEGSISTLTIQRTEQRDSAMYRCASSLREQHLSYNEQFFGPGTRLTVL.

On this clonotype itself: This may come from a read error, since a much larger clone is one base off. The CDR3 DNA sequence: TGTGCCAGCAGTTTCAAAGATGGTAGTGAGCAGTTCTTC. This sequence encodes CASSFKDGSEQFF. J is TRBJ2-1 and V is TRBV28, with D uncertain. CDR1 MDHEN and CDR2 SYDVKM come from the germline V gene. The ends were cut back, 3 bases at V and 9 bases at J, with 12 bases in the middle. This CDR3 contains 13 residues.

This clonotype appeared many times. The genes are TRBV6-5 and TRBJ1-1, with a tentative D call TRBD1 (5 bases). The CDR3 totals 13 residues. The germline V gene encodes CDR1 MNHEY and CDR2 SVGAGI. Trimming cost V 4 bases and J 4 bases, with 10 bases left between them. Written as DNA, the CDR3 is TGTGCCAGCAGTTGGGGGTGGGGCACTGAAGCTTTCTTT. Translating it yields CASSWGWGTEAFF.

This clonotype was counted ten times or more. The genes are TRBV20-1 and TRBJ2-7; TRBD1 or TRBD2 may be the D gene (5 bases each). The ends were cut back, 1 base at V and 3 bases at J, with 10 bases in the middle. The V gene's germline CDR1 is DFQATT and CDR2 SNEGSKA (reference sequence). CDR3 length: 13 amino acids. The CDR3 region has the DNA TGCAGTGCTAGAGGGCAGGGAGACTACGAGCAGTACTTC. This translates into CSARGQGDYEQYF.

In nucleotides, the CDR3 is TGTGCCAGCAGCGTAGCTCCATACGAGCAGTACTTC. Encoded protein: CASSVAPYEQYF. V gene TRBV9 combines with J gene TRBJ2-7, with D unresolved. Germline V gives CDR1 SGDLS, CDR2 YYNGEE. Trimming cost V 0 bases and J 4 bases, with 5 bases left between them. The CDR3 has 12 amino acids.

The sample holds many counts of this clonotype. The chain has TRBV5-1 and TRBJ1-6; a weak D match, TRBD1 (6 bases). The CDR3 spans 16 residues. Germline V lookup: CDR1 SGHRS, CDR2 YFSETQ. V dropped 0 bases and J dropped 6 bases, with 13 bases sitting between them. Written as DNA, the CDR3 is TGCGCCAGCAGCTTGGTTGGTGGGGGCCGTAATTCACCCCTCCACTTT. Protein: CASSLVGGGRNSPLHF.

The sample holds many counts of this clonotype. V is TRBV5-8 and J is TRBJ1-2; 8 bases align to TRBD1. CDR1 is SGHTS, CDR2 YDEGEE, per germline. The junction had 7 bases not matched to a gene; V was cut back by 4 bases and J by 5 bases. There are 14 residues in the CDR3. The CDR3 loop is CASSRGQEGYGYTF. CDR3 sequence (DNA): TGTGCCAGCAGCAGGGGACAGGAGGGGTATGGCTACACCTTC.